A single sample is the source of the 9 T cell receptor beta chains below, sequenced in a study of beta chain features in type 1 diabetes. The isolated RNA, all of it, was reverse transcribed, so expressed TCRB transcripts were what got sequenced. TCRdb's copy holds only in-frame clones and misses some; the assay was immunoSEQ multiplex PCR. The table has about half a million clones, about 29% seen once. The specimen was naive CD4+ T cells from blood. The receptors stem from a man younger than 30 in good health.

The rearrangement uses TRBV9 and TRBJ2-3, with D possibly TRBD1 on 6 matching bases. The V gene lost 2 bases and the J gene lost 2 bases, with 18 bases spanning the gap. Germline CDR1 and CDR2: SGDLS and YYNGEE. The CDR3 has 17 residues. CDR3 loop: CASSVSPGHPNTDTQYF. The CDR3 DNA follows: TGTGCCAGCAGCGTCAGCCCGGGACACCCCAACACAGATACGCAGTATTTT.

The chain uses TRBV20-1 and TRBJ1-1, with no clear D. Germline V gene sequence: CDR1 DFQATT, CDR2 SNEGSKA (reference sequence). V was trimmed by 5 bases and J by 9 bases, leaving 10 bases between them. The CDR3 is 10 amino acids. CDR3 DNA sequence: TGCAGTGCTTTCGGGAATCAAGCTTTCTTT. This gives the protein CSAFGNQAFF.

The V and J genes are TRBV5-4 and TRBJ2-5; possibly TRBD1 for D (6 bases). V lost 0 bases to trimming and J lost 1 base, with 7 bases between them. This CDR3 has 14 residues. CDR1 SGHNT and CDR2 YYREEE come from the germline V gene (reference sequence). As DNA, the CDR3 is TGTGCCAGCAGCTTGGCGACAGGCCAAGAGACCCAGTACTTC. Protein sequence: CASSLATGQETQYF.

The genes are TRBV30 and TRBJ1-1, with 8 bases aligning to TRBD1. This CDR3 contains 13 residues. The germline CDR1 and CDR2 sequences are GTSNPN and SVGIG (reference sequence). J gave up 10 bases and V 0 bases, and 7 bases lay outside the gene matches. CDR3 loop: CAWSVEQGVIAFF. CDR3 DNA sequence: TGTGCCTGGAGTGTTGAACAGGGGGTTATAGCTTTCTTT.

The chain links TRBV28 to TRBJ2-1; 7 bases are shared with TRBD1. The germline V gene encodes CDR1 MDHEN and CDR2 SYDVKM. This CDR3 has 16 residues. V lost 5 bases, J lost 1 base, and 8 bases stayed unmatched. The CDR3 coding sequence is TGTGCCAGCAGTACCCGCCGGGACAGATCCTACAATGAGCAGTTCTTC. Its translation: CASSTRRDRSYNEQFF.

Comment on this clone: Within the sample, other DNA sequences also encode this same CDR3. The J gene is TRBJ2-3, the V gene TRBV2, with D uncertain. The CDR3 has 11 residues. V was cut by 6 bases and J by 3 bases, with 4 bases left in between. Looked up from germline, CDR1 is SNHLY and CDR2 is FYNNEI. The CDR3 loop reads CASRSTDTQYF. The CDR3 nucleotides read TGTGCCAGCAGGAGTACAGATACGCAGTATTTT.

This clone was counted only a few times. This chain links TRBV29-1 with TRBJ2-1; 10 nucleotides line up with TRBD2. Trimming at V came to 4 bases and at J to 10 bases, leaving 7 bases not matched to a gene. The length of the CDR3 is 13 residues. Germline lookup yields CDR1 SQVTM and CDR2 ANQGSEA. The CDR3 coding sequence is TGCAGCGTTGCGAGCGGGAGGGCCGGGGAGCAGTTCTTC. Amino acid sequence: CSVASGRAGEQFF.

J is TRBJ2-7 and V is TRBV7-9; D is perhaps TRBD2 (6 bases). Germline values: CDR1 SEHNR, CDR2 FQNEAQ (reference sequence). With 0 bases removed from V and 0 bases from J, the gap between germline ends came to 9 bases. The CDR3 contains 15 residues. The CDR3 nucleotides read TGTGCCAGCAGCTTAGCACTAGCCCGCTCCTACGAGCAGTACTTC. This sequence encodes CASSLALARSYEQYF.

This clone has more than one count but fewer than ten. The chain joins TRBV20-1 to TRBJ2-7; D gene ambiguous. The CDR3 runs to 11 residues. The V end was cut by 2 bases, the J end by 7 bases, with 9 bases between. Germline values: CDR1 DFQATT, CDR2 SNEGSKA (reference sequence). The CDR3 region has the DNA TGCAGTGCTAGACTGTCGTGGGAGCAGTACTTC. Translated: CSARLSWEQYF.